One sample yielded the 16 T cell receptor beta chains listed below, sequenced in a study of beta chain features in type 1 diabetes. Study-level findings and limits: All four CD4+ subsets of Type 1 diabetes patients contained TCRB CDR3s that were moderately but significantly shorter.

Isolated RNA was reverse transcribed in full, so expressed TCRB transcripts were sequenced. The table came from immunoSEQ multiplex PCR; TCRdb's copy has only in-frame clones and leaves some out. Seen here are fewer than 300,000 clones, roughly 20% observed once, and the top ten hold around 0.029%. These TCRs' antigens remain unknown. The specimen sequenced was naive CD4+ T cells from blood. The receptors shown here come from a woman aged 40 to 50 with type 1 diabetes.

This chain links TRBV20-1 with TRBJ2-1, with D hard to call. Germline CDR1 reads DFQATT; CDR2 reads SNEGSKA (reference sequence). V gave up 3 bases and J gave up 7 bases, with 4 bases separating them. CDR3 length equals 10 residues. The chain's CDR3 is CSARENEQFF. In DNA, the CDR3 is TGCAGTGCTAGGGAGAATGAGCAGTTCTTC.

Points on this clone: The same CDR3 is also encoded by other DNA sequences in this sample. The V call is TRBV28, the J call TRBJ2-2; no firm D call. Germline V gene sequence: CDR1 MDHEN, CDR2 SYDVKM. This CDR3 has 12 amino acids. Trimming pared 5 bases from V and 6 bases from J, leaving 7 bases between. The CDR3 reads CASSLLSGELFF. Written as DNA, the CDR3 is TGTGCCAGCAGTCTCCTATCCGGGGAGCTGTTTTTT. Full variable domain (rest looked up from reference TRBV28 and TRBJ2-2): DVKVTQSSRYLVKRTGEKVFLECVQDMDHENMFWYRQDPGLGLRLIYFSYDVKMKEKGDIPEGYSVSREKKERFSLILESASTNQTSMYLCASSLLSGELFFGEGSRLTVL.

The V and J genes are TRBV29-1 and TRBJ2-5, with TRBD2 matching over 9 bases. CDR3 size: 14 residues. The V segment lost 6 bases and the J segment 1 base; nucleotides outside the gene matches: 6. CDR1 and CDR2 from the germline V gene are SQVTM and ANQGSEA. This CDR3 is CSVGRGGVQETQYF. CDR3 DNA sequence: TGCAGCGTCGGGCGGGGGGGGGTCCAAGAGACCCAGTACTTC.

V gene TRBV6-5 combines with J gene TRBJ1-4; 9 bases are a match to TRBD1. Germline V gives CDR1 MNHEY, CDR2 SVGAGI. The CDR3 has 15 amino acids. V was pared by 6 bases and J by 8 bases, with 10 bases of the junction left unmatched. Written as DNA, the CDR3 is TGTGCCAGCAGGCTACAGGGGGCGATGGAAGAAAAACTGTTTTTT. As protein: CASRLQGAMEEKLFF.

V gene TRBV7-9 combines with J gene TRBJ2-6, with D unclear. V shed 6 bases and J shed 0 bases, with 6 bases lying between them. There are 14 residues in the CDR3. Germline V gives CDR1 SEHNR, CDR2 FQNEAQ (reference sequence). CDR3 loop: CASRLFSGANVLTF. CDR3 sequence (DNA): TGTGCCAGCAGACTATTCTCTGGGGCCAACGTCCTGACTTTC.

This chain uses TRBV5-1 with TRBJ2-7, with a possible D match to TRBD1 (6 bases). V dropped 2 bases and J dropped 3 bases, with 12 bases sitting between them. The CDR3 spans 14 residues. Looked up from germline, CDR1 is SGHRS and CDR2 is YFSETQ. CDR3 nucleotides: TGCGCCAGCAGCTTTTCGGGACACTTCTACGAGCAGTACTTC. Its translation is CASSFSGHFYEQYF.

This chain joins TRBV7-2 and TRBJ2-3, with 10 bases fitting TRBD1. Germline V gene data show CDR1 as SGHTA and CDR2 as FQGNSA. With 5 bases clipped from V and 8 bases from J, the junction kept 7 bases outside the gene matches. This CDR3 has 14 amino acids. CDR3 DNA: TGTGCCAGCAGCCGGGACAGGGGATCTCGTACGCAGTATTTT. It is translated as CASSRDRGSRTQYF.

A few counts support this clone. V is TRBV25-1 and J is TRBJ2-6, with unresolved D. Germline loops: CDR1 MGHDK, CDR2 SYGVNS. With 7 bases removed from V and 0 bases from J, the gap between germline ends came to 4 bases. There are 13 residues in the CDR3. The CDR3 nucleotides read TGTGCCAGCATCTCCTCTGGGGCCAACGTCCTGACTTTC. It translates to CASISSGANVLTF.

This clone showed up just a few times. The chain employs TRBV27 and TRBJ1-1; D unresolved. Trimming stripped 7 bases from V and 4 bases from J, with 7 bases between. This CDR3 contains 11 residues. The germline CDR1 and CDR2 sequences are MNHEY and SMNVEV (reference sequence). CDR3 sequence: CASIGRTEAFF. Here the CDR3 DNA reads TGTGCCAGCATTGGGCGCACTGAAGCTTTCTTT.

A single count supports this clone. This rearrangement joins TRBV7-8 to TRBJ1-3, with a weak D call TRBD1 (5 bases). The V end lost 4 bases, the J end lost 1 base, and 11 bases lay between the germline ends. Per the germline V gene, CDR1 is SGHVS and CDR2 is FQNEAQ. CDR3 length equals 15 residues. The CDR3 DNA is TGTGCCAGCAGCTCCCTGGGGGGGTCTGGAAACACCATATATTTT. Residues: CASSSLGGSGNTIYF.

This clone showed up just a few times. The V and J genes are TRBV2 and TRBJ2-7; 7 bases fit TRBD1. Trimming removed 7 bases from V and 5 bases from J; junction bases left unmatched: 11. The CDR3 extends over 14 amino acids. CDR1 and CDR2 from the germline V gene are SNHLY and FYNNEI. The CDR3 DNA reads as TGTGCCAGCAATCCTCGACAGGGTCGGAACGAGCAGTACTTC. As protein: CASNPRQGRNEQYF.

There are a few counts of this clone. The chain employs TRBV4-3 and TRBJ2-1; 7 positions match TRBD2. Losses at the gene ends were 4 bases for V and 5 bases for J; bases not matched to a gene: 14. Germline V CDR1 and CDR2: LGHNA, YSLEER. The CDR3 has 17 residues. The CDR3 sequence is CASSPMTSSDGNNEQFF. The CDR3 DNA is TGCGCCAGCAGCCCGATGACTAGCTCCGACGGAAACAATGAGCAGTTCTTC.

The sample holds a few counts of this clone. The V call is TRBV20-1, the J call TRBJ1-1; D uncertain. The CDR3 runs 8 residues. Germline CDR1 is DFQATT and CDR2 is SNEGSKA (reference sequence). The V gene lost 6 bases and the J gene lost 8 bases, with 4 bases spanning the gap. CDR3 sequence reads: CSAAEAFF. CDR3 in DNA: TGCAGTGCCGCGGAAGCTTTCTTT.

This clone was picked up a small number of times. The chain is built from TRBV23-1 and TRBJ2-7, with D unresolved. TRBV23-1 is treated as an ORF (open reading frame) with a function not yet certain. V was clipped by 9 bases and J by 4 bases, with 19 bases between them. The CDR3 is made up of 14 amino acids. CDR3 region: CASLLHLLRYEQYF. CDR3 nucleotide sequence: TGCGCCAGTCTTTTGCACCTCTTGCGATACGAGCAGTACTTC.

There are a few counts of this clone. CDR3 region: CASSQEVTYSGNTIYF. For the CDR3, the DNA is TGCGCCAGCAGCCAAGAGGTTACTTACTCTGGAAACACCATATATTTT. The rearrangement links TRBV4-3 to TRBJ1-3; D remains ambiguous. V was pared by 0 bases and J by 0 bases, with 9 bases between. From germline, CDR1 is LGHNA and CDR2 YSLEER. CDR3 length equals 16 residues.

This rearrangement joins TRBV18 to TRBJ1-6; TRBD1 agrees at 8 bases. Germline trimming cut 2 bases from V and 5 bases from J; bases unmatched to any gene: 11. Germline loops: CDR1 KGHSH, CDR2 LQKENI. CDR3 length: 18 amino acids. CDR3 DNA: TGTGCCAGCTCACCATCGGTTGGTAACAGGGGGAATAATTCACCCCTCCACTTT. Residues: CASSPSVGNRGNNSPLHF.